Reported below is one TCR beta chain. A single count supports this clonotype. The clone's antigen remains unknown. The sample holds no much larger clone one base away, and base qualities are not on file. Support from one read is weak. The record originates from a study of vaccination and CD4 T cells after COVID-19 (dated by TCRdb to between 2021 and 2024). Study-level background: Convalescent patients had a positive SARS-CoV-2 result on nasal swab PCR, and of these patients, several had mild disease and one had severe disease. Six males and four females were included in the convalescent cohort, with two Hispanic individuals, seven Caucasians, two Asians and one multiracial person represented. Participants got two doses of the Pfizer-BioNTech BNT162b2 vaccine (n=8) or two doses of the Moderna mRNA-1273 vaccine (n=2). Post-COVID blood samples from convalescent patients were collected a median of about 110 days after diagnosis, with a range of roughly 30 to 161 days. Post-vaccine blood samples were taken a median of around 68 days after the second vaccine dose, with a range of roughly 14 to 241 days. For stimulating the cultures, overlapping spike peptide pools were used, derived from SARS-CoV-2 as well as from the common cold coronaviruses HCoV-NL63, HCoV-OC43 and HCoV-229E. Control cultures received a CEFX viral epitope pool as the positive control, an HIV-1 Nef peptide pool as the negative control, or no peptide. The spike-specific CD4+ TCR repertoire was compared before and after mRNA vaccination in fewer than eleven COVID-19 convalescent patients and a few infection-naive healthy vaccine recipients.

From V the trimming removes 5 bases and from J it removes 13 bases, while the gene matches leave 8 bases of the junction unaccounted for. The germline V gene supplies CDR1 SGHRS and CDR2 YFSETQ. The CDR3 contains 12 residues, cysteine and phenylalanine counted. The entry retains the CDR3 DNA only, 36 bases that are in frame from base 1. What the research found in general, with its limitations: Nearly all vaccine-specific clones in convalescent patients (304 of 307) were mono-reactive for SARS-CoV-2 spike rather than cross-reactive with common cold coronaviruses. Among the post-vaccine SARS-CoV-2-reactive clones in convalescent patients, a median 86.3% showed up only after vaccination, which suggests vaccine-specific priming. The median count of SARS-CoV-2-reactive clonotypes went up from approximately 22 after infection to approximately 40 after vaccination, although the change was not significant. The study included relatively few convalescent patients and did not analyze early timepoints after natural infection.

The treatment or condition label of this sample denotes: roughly ten-day PBMC culture with coronavirus spike peptide pools or control peptides (ViraFEST assay). To expand antigen-specific T cells with peptide pools and then pick out the expanded clonotypes through TCR sequencing, the study relied on the ViraFEST assay. Positive SARS-CoV-2 PCR tests in the convalescent patients dated from March to December 2020, before Alpha, Beta and Delta variants emerged in the United States. Each well held about 2.2 million PBMCs cultured in IMDM containing around 5% human AB serum and 10 IU/ml IL-2, with around 9.2 ug/ml peptide pools added. On days 3 and 7, half of the culture medium was replaced with fresh IL-2-containing medium. Once the cells had been in culture for around 10 days, the EasySep CD4+ T cell isolation kit was used to isolate CD4+ T cells by negative selection. Ficoll-Paque Plus gradient centrifugation was used to isolate PBMCs from whole blood, and the isolated PBMCs were then either used fresh or cryopreserved at -140C. Culture conditions were generally each tested in triplicate wells.

The library came from PCR. DNA from cultured CD4+ T cells was subjected to TCR sequencing with the Oncomine TCR Beta short-read assay at the Johns Hopkins FTIC core. The QIAamp micro DNA kit was used to extract genomic DNA from the cultured CD4+ T cells. Oncomine TCR Beta libraries made from cultured CD4+ T cells were pooled using unique dual indexes and sequenced on an Illumina iSeq 100. Per the source publication's procedure: Non-productive sequences were removed, and CDR3s not starting with C, not ending with F or W, or shorter than 7 amino acids were discarded. Antigen-specific clonotypes were identified with the MANAFEST web application by comparing peptide-stimulated wells with reference and other culture wells. To be called positive, a clone needed an FDR below 0.05, an odds ratio above 5, and a productive frequency above 0.1% in at least two of three replicate wells. A clonotype was classed as cross-reactive if the clonotype showed significant expansion both in SARS-CoV-2 spike wells and in at least one common cold coronavirus spike condition. CDR3 homology was assessed with Levenshtein distances (stringdist) and unrooted phylogenetic trees (ape) in R version 3.6.1. The public reads were reanalyzed by TCRdb: fastp trimming at Q25, MiXCR alignment, in-frame beta chains only. Entries are consolidated by CDR3 protein sequence, retaining the most common genes and DNA. None of the V and J calls come from the authors' own analysis; TCRdb made them. The sample table lists 15,000 to 20,000 distinct CDR3 sequences, around 50% of them with a count of one. Roughly a tenth of the sample goes to the ten largest clones.

The chain was built from TRBV5-1 and TRBJ1-2; TRBD1 lines up with 10 middle nucleotides. The source is a human donor who had recovered from COVID-19. Sequencing was performed on CD4+ T cells from blood, cultured in vitro. The CDR3 has the sequence CASREGQGSLTF. The sequence in DNA is TGCGCCAGCAGAGAGGGACAGGGGAGTCTCACCTTC.